The sequence of this TCR beta chain was determined in a study of T cells after yellow fever vaccination. Using its own MiXCR run on the 5' RACE reads, TCRdb lists one record per CDR3 protein. This table has about 85,000 distinct CDR3 sequences, roughly 14% appearing once. CDR3 length: 17 residues. Germline CDR1 reads SGDLS; CDR2 reads YYNGEE. Trimming pared 0 bases from V and 0 bases from J, leaving 12 bases between. Study-wide findings and caveats: CD4 and CD8 compartments shared a small share of clonotypes.

This clonotype was counted between two and nine times. The specimen comprised CD8+ T cells not binding an NS4B(214-222) dextramer, sorted from PBMCs, sampled more than 20 days after the first yellow fever vaccination. The chain joins TRBV9 to TRBJ1-4; D remains unclear. This receptor was obtained from a man between 18 and 35 years old who received the YFV17D yellow fever vaccine. CDR3 amino acids: CASSVEGGLATNEKLFF. The CDR3 nucleotides read TGTGCCAGCAGCGTAGAGGGAGGGCTTGCAACTAATGAAAAACTGTTTTTT. The full variable domain, in which reference TRBV9 and TRBJ1-4 provide the parts outside the CDR3, is DSGVTQTPKHLITATGQRVTLRCSPRSGDLSVYWYQQSLDQGLQFLIQYYNGEERAKGNILERFSAQQFPDLHSELNLSSLELGDSALYFCASSVEGGLATNEKLFFGSGTQLSVL.